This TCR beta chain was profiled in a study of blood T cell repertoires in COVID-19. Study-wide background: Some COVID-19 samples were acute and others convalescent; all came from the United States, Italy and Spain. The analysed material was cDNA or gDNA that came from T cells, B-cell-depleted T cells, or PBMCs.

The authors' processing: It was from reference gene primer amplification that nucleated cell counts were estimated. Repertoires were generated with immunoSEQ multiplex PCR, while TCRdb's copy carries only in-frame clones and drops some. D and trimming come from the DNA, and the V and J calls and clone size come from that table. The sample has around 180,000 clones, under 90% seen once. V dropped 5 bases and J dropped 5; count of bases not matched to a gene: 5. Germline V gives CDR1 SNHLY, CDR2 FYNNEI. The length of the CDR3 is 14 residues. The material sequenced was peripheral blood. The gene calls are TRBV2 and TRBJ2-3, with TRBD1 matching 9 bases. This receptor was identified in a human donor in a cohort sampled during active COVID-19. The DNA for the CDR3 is TGTGCCAGCAGTCTTGACAGGGGGGGAGATACGCAGTATTTT. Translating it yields CASSLDRGGDTQYF. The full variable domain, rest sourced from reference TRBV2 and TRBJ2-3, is EPEVTQTPSHQVTQMGQEVILRCVPISNHLYFYWYRQILGQKVEFLVSFYNNEISEKSEIFDDQFSVERPDGSNFTLKIRSTKLEDSAMYFCASSLDRGGDTQYFGPGTRLTVL.